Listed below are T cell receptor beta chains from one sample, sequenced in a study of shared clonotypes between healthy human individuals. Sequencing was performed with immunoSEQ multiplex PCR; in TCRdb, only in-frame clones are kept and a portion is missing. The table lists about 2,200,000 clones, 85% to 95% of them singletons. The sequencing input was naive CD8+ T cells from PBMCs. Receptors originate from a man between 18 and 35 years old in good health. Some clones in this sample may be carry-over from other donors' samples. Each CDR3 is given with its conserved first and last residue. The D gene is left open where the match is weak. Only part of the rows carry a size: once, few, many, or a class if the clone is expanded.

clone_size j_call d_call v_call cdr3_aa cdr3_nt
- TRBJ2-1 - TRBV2 CASSDRDLSYNEQFF TGTGCCAGCAGTGACAGGGACCTCTCCTACAATGAGCAGTTCTTC
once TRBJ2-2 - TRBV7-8 CASSFTPTGTGELFF TGTGCCAGCAGCTTTACCCCGACGGGCACCGGGGAGCTGTTTTTT
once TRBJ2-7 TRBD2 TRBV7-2 CASSLLAGLSYEQYF TGTGCCAGCAGCCTCCTAGCGGGATTGTCCTACGAGCAGTACTTC
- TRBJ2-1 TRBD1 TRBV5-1 CASSPTDREYNEQFF TGCGCCAGCAGCCCTACCGACAGGGAATACAATGAGCAGTTCTTC
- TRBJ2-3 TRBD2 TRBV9 CASSLRREGNRSLTDTQYF TGTGCCAGCAGCCTTAGGCGGGAGGGCAACCGTTCTCTCACAGATACGCAGTATTTT
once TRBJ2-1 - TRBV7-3 CASSLSRVSSYNEQFF TGTGCCAGCAGCTTAAGTAGGGTCTCATCCTACAATGAGCAGTTCTTC
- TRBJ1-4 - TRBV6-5 CASSYSGEGKLFF TGTGCCAGCAGTTACTCGGGAGAAGGAAAACTGTTTTTT
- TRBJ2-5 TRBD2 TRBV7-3 CASSGSRYQETQYF TGTGCCAGTAGCGGGAGCCGGTACCAAGAGACCCAGTACTTC
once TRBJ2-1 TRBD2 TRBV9 CASSVSGMGGEQFF TGTGCCAGCAGCGTAAGCGGGATGGGGGGTGAGCAGTTCTTC
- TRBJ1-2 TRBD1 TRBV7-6 CASSLLSPDRVNGYTF TGTGCCAGCAGCTTATTGTCCCCGGACAGGGTAAATGGCTACACCTTC
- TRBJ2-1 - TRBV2 CASCARSDEQFF TGTGCCAGCTGTGCCCGATCTGATGAGCAGTTCTTC
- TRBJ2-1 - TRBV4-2 CASSYRDSAYNEQFF TGTGCCAGCAGCTACCGGGACTCAGCCTACAATGAGCAGTTCTTC
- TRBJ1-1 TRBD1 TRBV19 CASSTGGRGKGNTEAFF TGTGCCAGTAGTACTGGGGGCAGGGGGAAGGGGAACACTGAAGCTTTCTTT
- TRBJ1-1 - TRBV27 CASSLWGTRSEAFF TGTGCCAGCAGTTTATGGGGGACCCGGAGTGAAGCTTTCTTT
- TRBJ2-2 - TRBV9 CASSTTGGGTGELFF TGTGCCAGCAGCACCACAGGGGGAGGGACCGGGGAGCTGTTTTTT
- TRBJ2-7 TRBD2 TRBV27 CASSERGLAGAPYEQYF TGTGCCAGCAGCGAGAGAGGACTAGCGGGCGCCCCCTACGAGCAGTACTTC
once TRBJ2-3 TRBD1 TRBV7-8 CASSWDRGWGEPPDTQYF TGTGCCAGCAGCTGGGACAGGGGTTGGGGGGAGCCCCCAGATACGCAGTATTTT
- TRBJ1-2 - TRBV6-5 CASSYSGAWDYGYTF TGTGCCAGCAGTTACTCCGGTGCCTGGGACTATGGCTACACCTTC
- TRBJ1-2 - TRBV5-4 CASSLFGVEGYTF TGTGCCAGCAGCTTGTTTGGTGTGGAGGGCTACACCTTC
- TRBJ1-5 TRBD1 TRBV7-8 CASSIGQGAQGSFEPQHF TGTGCCAGCAGCATAGGACAGGGCGCCCAGGGTAGTTTCGAGCCCCAGCATTTT
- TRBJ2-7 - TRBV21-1 CASSKEAYSYEQYF TGTGCCAGCAGCAAAGAGGCCTACTCCTACGAGCAGTACTTC
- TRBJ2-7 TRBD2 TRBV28 CASRSGIYEQYF TGTGCCAGCAGGAGCGGGATCTACGAGCAGTACTTC
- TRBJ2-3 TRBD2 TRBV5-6 CASSEGLAAGTDTQYF TGTGCCAGCAGCGAGGGACTAGCGGCAGGCACAGATACGCAGTATTTT
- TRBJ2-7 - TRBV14 CASSQQEYSSYEQYF TGTGCCAGCAGCCAACAGGAGTACAGCTCCTACGAGCAGTACTTC
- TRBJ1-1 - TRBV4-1 CASSQDLPTRANTEAFF TGCGCCAGCAGCCAAGACCTACCTACCAGGGCGAACACTGAAGCTTTCTTT
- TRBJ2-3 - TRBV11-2 CASSLGSWGSETQYF TGTGCCAGCAGCTTAGGATCCTGGGGTTCTGAGACGCAGTATTTT
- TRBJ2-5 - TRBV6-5 CASSSLAVQETQYF TGTGCCAGCAGCAGCCTAGCAGTCCAAGAGACCCAGTACTTC
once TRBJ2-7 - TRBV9 CASSPWTGSYEQYF TGTGCCAGCAGCCCATGGACGGGCTCCTACGAGCAGTACTTC
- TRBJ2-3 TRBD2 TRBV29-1 CSVGTSGSYFGTDTQYF TGCAGCGTAGGGACTAGCGGGAGTTATTTTGGAACAGATACGCAGTATTTT
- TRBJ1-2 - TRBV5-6 CASSSMTGRIYGYTF TGTGCCAGCAGCTCCATGACGGGACGGATATATGGCTACACCTTC
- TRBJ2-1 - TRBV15 CATSRDGEYNEQFF TGTGCCACCAGCAGAGATGGGGAATACAATGAGCAGTTCTTC
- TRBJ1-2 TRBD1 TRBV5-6 CASSFGTGYVYGYTF TGTGCCAGCAGCTTCGGGACAGGGTATGTCTATGGCTACACCTTC
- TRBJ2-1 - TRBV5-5 CASSSVTYNEQFF TGTGCCAGCAGCTCCGTCACATACAATGAGCAGTTCTTC
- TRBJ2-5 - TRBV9 CASSVTGKETQYF TGTGCCAGCAGCGTAACGGGTAAAGAGACCCAGTACTTC
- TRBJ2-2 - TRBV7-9 CASSLKVTNTGELFF TGTGCCAGCAGCTTAAAGGTCACGAACACCGGGGAGCTGTTTTTT
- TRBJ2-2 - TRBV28 CASRFGARVDTGELFF TGTGCCAGCCGTTTTGGGGCGAGGGTAGACACCGGGGAGCTGTTTTTT
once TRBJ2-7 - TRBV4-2 CASSPVLGGTYEQYF TGTGCCAGCAGCCCGGTGTTAGGCGGTACCTACGAGCAGTACTTC
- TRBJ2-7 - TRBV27 CASSSGLSYEQYF TGTGCCAGCAGTTCGGGACTCTCCTACGAGCAGTACTTC
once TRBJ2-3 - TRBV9 CASSVAQRGGTQYF TGTGCCAGCAGCGTAGCCCAGCGAGGGGGTACGCAGTATTTT
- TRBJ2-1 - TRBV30 CAWSVASKDEQFF TGTGCCTGGAGTGTGGCTTCGAAAGATGAGCAGTTCTTC
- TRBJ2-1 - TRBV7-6 CASTPGPRGNEQFF TGTGCCAGCACACCGGGACCTAGGGGGAATGAGCAGTTCTTC
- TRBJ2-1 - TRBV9 CASSHPRDHPQDNEQFF TGTGCCAGCAGCCATCCCCGGGACCACCCCCAGGACAATGAGCAGTTCTTC
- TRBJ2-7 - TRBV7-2 CASSSRNHSVGEQYF TGTGCCAGCAGCTCACGAAACCACAGCGTGGGCGAGCAGTACTTC
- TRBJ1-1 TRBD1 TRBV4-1 CASSHRDSEAFF TGCGCCAGCAGCCATCGGGACAGTGAAGCTTTCTTT
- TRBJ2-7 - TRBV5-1 CASFLDSSYEQYF TGCGCCAGCTTCCTGGACAGCTCCTACGAGCAGTACTTC
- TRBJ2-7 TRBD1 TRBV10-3 CAISESTRGTGGDHSYEQYF TGTGCCATCAGTGAGTCGACTCGAGGGACAGGGGGCGACCACTCCTACGAGCAGTACTTC
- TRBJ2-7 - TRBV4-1 CASSQDRLGSYEQYF TGCGCCAGCAGCCAAGATAGGTTAGGGAGCTACGAGCAGTACTTC
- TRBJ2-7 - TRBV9 CASSPEGLRGLSSYEQYF TGTGCCAGCAGCCCAGAGGGCTTGCGGGGTTTAAGCTCCTACGAGCAGTACTTC